This TCR beta chain was sequenced during a study of cytomegalovirus exposure and HLA in healthy donors. PCR involved 60 Vbeta and 13 Jbeta primers. Produced via immunoSEQ multiplex PCR; TCRdb's table is partial and in-frame only. The sample has 120,000 to 150,000 clones; roughly 78% are singletons. The germline gives CDR1 MRHNA, CDR2 SNTAGT. Trimming at V came to 0 bases and at J to 3 bases, leaving 0 bases not matched to a gene. The CDR3 sequence is 15 residues long. Sample: PBMCs. This TCR came from a middle-aged man in good health and CMV-seropositive. This chain uses TRBV6-4 with TRBJ2-2; TRBD2 aligns across 8 bases. CDR3 sequence: CASSDSAGDTGELFF. CDR3 nucleotide sequence: TGTGCCAGCAGTGACTCAGCGGGAGACACCGGGGAGCTGTTTTTT.